This is a list of T cell receptor beta chains from one sample in a study of T cells in localized non-small cell lung cancer. This table comes from immunoSEQ multiplex PCR, and its TCRdb copy is limited to in-frame clones, with some not included. The sample lists some 16,000 clones; around 91% were seen once. The input for sequencing was peripheral blood, taken before any cancer treatment. These receptors came from a female donor older than 55 with stage III squamous cell lung carcinoma. Each CDR3 is given with its conserved first and last residue. A D gene is named only where the DNA matches it firmly. The size entry is marked missing in some rows and otherwise reads once, few, many or a size class.

V gene	J gene	D gene	clone size	CDR3 DNA	CDR3 protein
TRBV25-1	TRBJ1-1	.	few	TGTGCCAGCAGTGCTACAACTGAAGCTTTCTTT	CASSATTEAFF
TRBV18	TRBJ1-5	.	.	TGTGCCAGCTCACCTATTATGAGTAGCAATCAGCCCCAGCATTTT	CASSPIMSSNQPQHF
TRBV6-5	TRBJ2-2	.	.	TGTGCCAGCAGTTACCAGGCAGGGTGGAGCGGGGAGCTGTTTTTT	CASSYQAGWSGELFF
TRBV9	TRBJ2-3	.	.	TGTGCCAGCAGCGCCCAGAGGTGGGGGGCTCAGTTCACAGATACGCAGTATTTT	CASSAQRWGAQFTDTQYF
TRBV7-2	TRBJ1-3	.	.	TGTGCCAGCAGCTTATACACAGGGAGAAGGACTGGAAACACCATATATTTT	CASSLYTGRRTGNTIYF
TRBV1	TRBJ2-7	.	once	TGCACCAGCAGCCAAAATCACCCAGTAAGCCTGGAGCAGTACTTC	CTSSQNHPVSLEQYF
TRBV5-1	TRBJ2-5	.	.	TGCGCCAGCGCGCTGGACAGTGGAGAGACCCAGTACTTC	CASALDSGETQYF
TRBV28	TRBJ2-7	TRBD2	few	TGTGCCACAGAATCCGGACTAGCGGGCCCCTACGAGCAGTACTTC	CATESGLAGPYEQYF
TRBV7-9	TRBJ2-3	TRBD2	.	TGTGCCAGCAGTAGCCGGACTAGCGTCAAACCCGATACGCAGTATTTT	CASSSRTSVKPDTQYF
TRBV5-6	TRBJ1-4	TRBD1	.	TGTGCCAGCAGCCATACAGGGGTTCGGTCTAATGAAAAACTGTTTTTT	CASSHTGVRSNEKLFF
TRBV7-8	TRBJ1-1	.	few	TGTGCCAGCAGCCCGACAGGAAGAAACACTGAAGCTTTCTTT	CASSPTGRNTEAFF
TRBV30	TRBJ1-1	.	.	TGTGCCTGGAGCCCCCGTCCGGAGGCGGCTTTCTTT	CAWSPRPEAAFF
TRBV6-5	TRBJ2-7	.	.	TGTGCCAGCAGTTACAGGGCTAGCTCCTACGAGCAGTACTTC	CASSYRASSYEQYF
TRBV19	TRBJ1-4	TRBD1	few	TGTGCCAGTACGAGCCAGACAGGGGATAACGAAAAACTGTTTTTT	CASTSQTGDNEKLFF
TRBV25-1	TRBJ1-1	.	.	TGTGCCAGCAGTGCCGGGGGTATCGGGACTGAAGCTTTCTTT	CASSAGGIGTEAFF
TRBV2	TRBJ1-5	.	few	TGTGCCAGCAGTTGGAATAGCAATCAGCCCCAGCATTTT	CASSWNSNQPQHF
TRBV5-4	TRBJ2-2	TRBD2	few	TGTGCCAGCAGCAAGGGGACTAGCGGGAGCAGAACCGGGGAGCTGTTTTTT	CASSKGTSGSRTGELFF
TRBV27	TRBJ1-4	TRBD1	.	TGTGCCAGCAGTTTATCCAACAGGGGTTGGGAAAAACTGTTTTTT	CASSLSNRGWEKLFF
TRBV27	TRBJ1-2	.	.	TGTGCCAGCAGGACCACAGGGCTTCTTAACTATGGCTACACCTTC	CASRTTGLLNYGYTF
TRBV4-2	TRBJ1-6	.	few	TGTGCCAGCAGCCAAGTTAAAGAGGGGAATTCACCCCTCCACTTT	CASSQVKEGNSPLHF
TRBV7-9	TRBJ1-3	.	.	TGTGCCAGCAGCTTACTCAAAGCGGTACTCTCTGGAAACACCATATATTTT	CASSLLKAVLSGNTIYF
TRBV28	TRBJ2-3	TRBD2	.	TGTGCCAGCAGTCCGGTCGGCGGGAGAGGAGGAGATACGCAGTATTTT	CASSPVGGRGGDTQYF
TRBV7-2	TRBJ2-5	.	.	TGTGCCAGCAGCGCCCGTGGCCAGGACCAAGAGACCCAGTACTTC	CASSARGQDQETQYF
TRBV5-4	TRBJ2-5	TRBD2	.	TGTGCCAGCAGCTCGGGCGGGGGGGAAGAGACCCAGTACTTC	CASSSGGGEETQYF
TRBV6-4	TRBJ2-3	.	few	TGTGCCAGCAGTTCCGGGGGCGACGGAGATACGCAGTATTTT	CASSSGGDGDTQYF
TRBV11-3	TRBJ1-6	.	.	TGTGCCAGCAGCTTAGAAAGCGGAAGAAATTTGAATTCACCCCTCCACTTT	CASSLESGRNLNSPLHF
TRBV28	TRBJ2-5	TRBD1	.	TGTGCCAGCAGTTCATCCGGGACAGGGAAGGGAGAGACCCAGTACTTC	CASSSSGTGKGETQYF
TRBV7-2	TRBJ2-1	TRBD2	.	TGTGCCAGCAGCCCGCTCCTAGCGGGAGGGGGTGAGCAGTTCTTC	CASSPLLAGGGEQFF
TRBV5-1	TRBJ2-7	TRBD2	.	TGCGCCAGCAGGGGAGGGGTTCAGGGCGAGCAGTACTTC	CASRGGVQGEQYF
TRBV4-2	TRBJ2-3	.	.	TGTGCCAGCAGCCAAGATTCAGGGGGGGGCACAGATACGCAGTATTTT	CASSQDSGGGTDTQYF
TRBV11-2	TRBJ2-5	.	.	TGTGCCAGCAGTGTCAGCGTTACAGAGACCCAGTACTTC	CASSVSVTETQYF
TRBV6-4	TRBJ1-5	TRBD1	.	TGTGCCAGCAGCCCTTCCGACCGGGACAGGTTCGAAGCTAGCAATCAGCCCCAGCATTTT	CASSPSDRDRFEASNQPQHF
TRBV5-1	TRBJ2-6	.	.	TGCGCCAGCAGCTTCACAGGGATCCCCTCCCTCTTTGGGGCCAACGTCCTGACTTTC	CASSFTGIPSLFGANVLTF
TRBV9	TRBJ2-7	.	.	TGTGCCAGCAGCGTAGGATGGGCTGACGAGCAGTACTTC	CASSVGWADEQYF
TRBV6-1	TRBJ2-5	.	.	TGTGCCAGCAGGGGGGGAAGGAGGGGAGAAGAGACCCAGTACTTC	CASRGGRRGEETQYF
TRBV6-1	TRBJ2-3	TRBD1	.	TGTGCCAGCAGACCTGGGACAGGGGACACAGATACGCAGTATTTT	CASRPGTGDTDTQYF
TRBV19	TRBJ1-2	.	.	TGTGCCAGTAGTGGGGGAGCTAACTATGGCTACACCTTC	CASSGGANYGYTF
TRBV7-6	TRBJ2-1	.	.	TGTGCCAGCAGCTTAGAACTGAGGATTTTCAATGAGCAGTTCTTC	CASSLELRIFNEQFF
TRBV4-2	TRBJ2-3	.	.	TGTGCCAGCAGCCATCGTTTAGCGGATACGCAGTATTTT	CASSHRLADTQYF
TRBV11-2	TRBJ2-3	TRBD2	.	TGTGCCAGCAGCTTACGTCATTCAGGGCTAGCGGTGAGCACAGATACGCAGTATTTT	CASSLRHSGLAVSTDTQYF
TRBV5-6	TRBJ1-1	.	.	TGTGCCAGCAGCTCCGTTATGGGGGGCAACACTGAAGCTTTCTTT	CASSSVMGGNTEAFF
TRBV29-1	TRBJ1-2	TRBD1	.	TGCAGCGTTGAAGAGGGACAGCTTATGGCAAACACCTTC	CSVEEGQLMANTF
TRBV1	TRBJ2-7	.	.	TGCACCAGCAGCCACCGGGACTGCACCTACGAGCAGTACTTC	CTSSHRDCTYEQYF
TRBV25-1	TRBJ2-3	.	few	TGTGCCAGCAGTATCACAGATACGCAGTATTTT	CASSITDTQYF
TRBV5-6	TRBJ2-2	TRBD2	.	TGTGCCAGCAGCTCGACTAGCGGGAGGTACACCGGGGAGCTGTTTTTT	CASSSTSGRYTGELFF
TRBV27	TRBJ1-4	.	medium-sized	TGTGCCAGCAGTTTCGGGGGAGGTCGGGAAAAACTGTTTTTT	CASSFGGGREKLFF
TRBV7-2	TRBJ2-3	TRBD2	.	TGTGCCAGCAGCCCGGGGACTAGCGGGGTGGGGCAGTATTTT	CASSPGTSGVGQYF
TRBV4-1	TRBJ2-7	.	once	TGTGCCAGCAGCCAGGGGGGGTTCTACGAGCAGTACTTC	CASSQGGFYEQYF